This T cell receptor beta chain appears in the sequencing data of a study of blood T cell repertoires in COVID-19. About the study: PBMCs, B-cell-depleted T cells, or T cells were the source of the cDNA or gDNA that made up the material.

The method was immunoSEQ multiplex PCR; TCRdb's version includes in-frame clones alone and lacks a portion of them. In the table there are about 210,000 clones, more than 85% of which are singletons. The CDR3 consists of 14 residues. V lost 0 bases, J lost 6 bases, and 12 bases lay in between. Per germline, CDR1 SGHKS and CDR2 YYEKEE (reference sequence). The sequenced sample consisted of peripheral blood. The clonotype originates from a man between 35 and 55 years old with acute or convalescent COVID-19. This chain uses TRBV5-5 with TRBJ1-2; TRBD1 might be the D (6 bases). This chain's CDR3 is CASSLARGIDGYTF. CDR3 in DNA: TGTGCCAGCAGCTTGGCTAGGGGGATCGATGGCTACACCTTC.